This T cell receptor (beta chain) was identified in a study of beta chain features in type 1 diabetes. The study's findings and limits: Type 1 diabetes patients had moderately but significantly shorter TCRB CDR3s in all four CD4+ subsets.

The CDR3 consists of 13 residues. V lost 8 bases to trimming and J lost 0 bases, with 11 bases between them. Looked up from germline, CDR1 is SGHDN and CDR2 is FVKESK. This clone has more than one count but fewer than ten. The target antigen is unknown. Isolated RNA was reverse transcribed in full, so expressed TCRB transcripts were sequenced. The assay was immunoSEQ multiplex PCR, and TCRdb's table has in-frame clones only and misses some. Altogether about 400,000 clones are present, around an eighth being singletons, with the ten largest covering 0.01%. The source material was naive CD4+ T cells from blood. This sequence originates from a woman aged 18-30 years with type 1 diabetes. The chain combines TRBV14 with TRBJ2-7, with a tentative D call TRBD1 (6 bases). The CDR3 nucleotides read TGTGCCAGCGGAGACAGGAGCTCCTACGAGCAGTACTTC. Protein: CASGDRSSYEQYF.